This T cell receptor beta chain was sequenced in a study of blood T cell repertoires in COVID-19. Study background: From the United States, Italy and Spain came samples of acute and convalescent COVID-19.

Germline values: CDR1 MNHEY, CDR2 SVGAGI. This CDR3 is built from 16 residues. V was pared by 0 bases and J by 1 base, with 12 bases between. Libraries were prepared by immunoSEQ multiplex PCR; TCRdb keeps only in-frame clonotypes and omits some of them. The table records roughly 69,000 clones, 90% of them present only once. Source material: peripheral blood. The source of this sequence is a man between 45 and 60 years old with acute or convalescent COVID-19. The rearrangement uses TRBV6-5 and TRBJ2-5; a weak D match, TRBD1 (7 bases). DNA of the CDR3: TGTGCCAGCAGTTACTCGGCAGGGGGGTTCCAAGAGACCCAGTACTTC. Protein product: CASSYSAGGFQETQYF.